The 11 T cell receptor beta chains in this list originate from one sample, sequenced in a study of metastatic and nonmetastatic thyroid tumors. None of the patients had undergone any treatment ahead of thyroid surgery. TCRdb reprocessed the PCR reads using MiXCR. This sample has 24,000 or so clones, with approximately 10% found just once. The sequenced sample was blood. These TCRs come from a female donor with papillary thyroid cancer or a benign thyroid nodule (not recorded which). Some clones in this sample may be carry-over from other donors' samples.

This clone was found many times. This chain links TRBV5-6 with TRBJ1-5; the D is unclear. This CDR3 is 15 amino acids long. The germline V gene has CDR1 SGHDT and CDR2 YYEEEE. The germline V and J ends were trimmed by 4 bases and 4 bases, with 15 bases remaining between them. CDR3 sequence (DNA): TGTGCCAGCAGCAGACGGACTGCGGGGAATCAGCCCCAGCATTTT. Translation: CASSRRTAGNQPQHF.

This clone appeared many times. The chain recombines TRBV20-1 with TRBJ2-1; TRBD1 aligns across 10 bases. V lost 5 bases to trimming and J lost 5 bases; unmatched junction nucleotides: 12. The CDR3 extends over 16 amino acids. Germline CDR1 is DFQATT and CDR2 is SNEGSKA (reference sequence). CDR3 in amino acids: CSAGDRGVTLDNEQFF. Written as DNA, the CDR3 is TGCAGTGCTGGGGACAGGGGTGTGACCCTGGACAATGAGCAGTTCTTC.

By frequency in the sample, this clone is medium-sized (0.01 to 0.1%). The V call is TRBV6-1, the J call TRBJ2-3; 7 bases line up with TRBD2. The V and J ends lost 6 bases and 2 bases, in that order; junction bases with no gene match: 8. The CDR3 runs 15 residues. Germline CDR1 reads MNHNS; CDR2 reads SASEGT. CDR3 residues: CASSRTRMFTDTQYF. The CDR3 region has the DNA TGTGCCAGCAGCCGGACTAGAATGTTCACAGATACGCAGTATTTT.

This clone was recorded many times. The CDR3, as DNA: TGCAGTGCTAGAGCTGGTGGAGCGGGAGGGGGCGAGCAGTACTTC. Translating it yields CSARAGGAGGGEQYF. The V gene is TRBV20-1, the J gene TRBJ2-7, with 10 bases that match TRBD2. The CDR3 has 15 amino acids. Germline V gives CDR1 DFQATT, CDR2 SNEGSKA (reference sequence). The V and J ends lost 1 base and 6 bases, in that order; junction bases with no gene match: 9.

This clone was seen only a few times. The chain combines TRBV19 with TRBJ1-5; TRBD1 is a possible D gene (5 bases). V was pared by 7 bases and J by 7 bases, with 14 bases between. Germline CDR1 and CDR2: LNHDA and SQIVND (reference sequence). CDR3 size: 13 residues. CDR3 loop: CASTPGGEQPQHF. The CDR3, as DNA: TGTGCCAGTACCCCAGGAGGGGAGCAGCCCCAGCATTTT.

As for this clone: The junction does not match germline at one end; this may be a read error. The chain has TRBV5-6 and TRBJ2-3, with TRBD2 identical over 9 bases. Germline lookup yields CDR1 SGHDT and CDR2 YYEEEE. The CDR3 has 15 amino acids. The CDR3: CAGSFGGRGIDTQYF. As DNA, the CDR3 is TGTGCCGGCAGCTTCGGCGGGAGGGGCATAGATACGCAGTATTTT.

This clone has at least ten counts. The chain employs TRBV20-1 and TRBJ2-1; 8 bases fit TRBD1. This CDR3 has 14 residues. Germline V gene lookup returns CDR1 DFQATT and CDR2 SNEGSKA (reference sequence). J was trimmed by 4 bases and V by 3 bases; bases with no gene match: 5. The CDR3 loop is CSASGQGVYNEQFF. DNA of the CDR3: TGCAGTGCTAGCGGACAGGGAGTGTACAATGAGCAGTTCTTC.

This clone was seen many times. This sequence joins TRBV4-1 and TRBJ2-3; 9 bases match TRBD1. V shed 3 bases and J 0 bases; nucleotides not matched to a gene: 4. There are 16 residues in the CDR3. Germline V lookup: CDR1 MGHRA, CDR2 YSYEKL. Here the CDR3 reads CASSHPGTGSTDTQYF. DNA of the CDR3: TGCGCCAGCAGCCATCCCGGGACAGGGAGCACAGATACGCAGTATTTT.

This clone was counted a few times. CDR3 sequence reads: CASRRGAGEAFF. In DNA form, the CDR3 reads TGTGCCAGCAGAAGGGGCGCGGGTGAAGCTTTCTTT. V gene TRBV28 combines with J gene TRBJ1-1; weak D call: TRBD1 (5 bases). There are 12 residues in the CDR3. The ends were cut back, 6 bases at V and 7 bases at J, with 12 bases in the middle. The germline V gene has CDR1 MDHEN and CDR2 SYDVKM.

This clone was counted a few times. One base away lies a much larger clone, so this may be a sequencing read error. This sequence joins TRBV11-2 and TRBJ1-1; TRBD1 matches at 7 bases. Germline CDR1 SGHAT, CDR2 FQNNGV. The CDR3 sequence is 12 residues long. CDR3 coding DNA: TGTGTCAGCAGCCCAGACAGGGATGGAGCTTTCTTT. This translates into CVSSPDRDGAFF.

This clone has a count of ten or more. The chain recombines TRBV4-1 with TRBJ2-7; TRBD1 agrees at 8 bases. The germline V gene encodes CDR1 MGHRA and CDR2 YSYEKL. The CDR3 covers 16 residues. The V and J ends lost 3 bases and 0 bases, in that order; junction bases with no gene match: 7. In nucleotides, the CDR3 is TGCGCCAGCAGCCAGGGTCGGACAGGGAGCTCCTACGAGCAGTACTTC. Its protein is CASSQGRTGSSYEQYF.